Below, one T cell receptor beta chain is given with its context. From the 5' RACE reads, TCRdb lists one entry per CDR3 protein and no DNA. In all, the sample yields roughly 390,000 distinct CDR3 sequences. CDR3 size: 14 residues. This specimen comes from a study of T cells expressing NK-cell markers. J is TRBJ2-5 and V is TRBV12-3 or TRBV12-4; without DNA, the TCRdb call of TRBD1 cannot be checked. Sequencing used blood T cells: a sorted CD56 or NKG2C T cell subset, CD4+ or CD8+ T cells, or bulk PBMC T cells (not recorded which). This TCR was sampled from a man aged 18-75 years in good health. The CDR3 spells CASKLGVPGETQYF.